The 29 T cell receptor beta chains listed next were all sequenced from one sample in a study of long-term antiretroviral therapy in people with HIV. Running of the v3.0 immunoSEQ assay took place at survey level. Some clones are missing from TCRdb's copy, which holds only in-frame ones; the method was immunoSEQ multiplex PCR. The data hold roughly 17,000 clones, with around four fifths observed a single time. This sample comprised unsorted PBMCs, obtained 2.1 years after starting antiretroviral therapy. The origin of the receptors is a man aged 40-55 years with HIV.

V gene TRBV7-3 combines with J gene TRBJ1-2; 7 nucleotides line up with TRBD1. Germline V lookup: CDR1 SGHTA, CDR2 FQGTGA. There are 13 residues in the CDR3. J lost 8 bases, V lost 5 bases, and 8 bases had no gene match. This CDR3 is CASSRTGAEGYTF. CDR3 DNA: TGTGCCAGCAGCCGTACAGGGGCGGAAGGCTACACCTTC. The complete variable domain, with remaining parts taken from reference TRBV7-3 and TRBJ1-2, reads GAGVSQTPSNKVTEKGKYVELRCDPISGHTALYWYRQSLGQGPEFLIYFQGTGAADDSGLPNDRFFAVRPEGSVSTLKIQRTERGDSAVYLCASSRTGAEGYTFGSGTRLTVV.

This chain uses TRBV18 with TRBJ2-7; 11 nucleotides agree with TRBD1. The trim removed 3 bases at V and 2 bases at J, leaving 3 bases unmatched. The CDR3 is made up of 15 amino acids. The V gene's germline CDR1 is KGHSH and CDR2 LQKENI. This chain's CDR3 is CASSPGQGGTYEQYF. The CDR3 DNA follows: TGTGCCAGCTCACCGGGACAGGGGGGAACCTACGAGCAGTACTTC.

The V call is TRBV9, the J call TRBJ1-1, with D possibly TRBD1 on 6 matching bases. The CDR3 is 12 amino acids. V shed 4 bases and J shed 5 bases, with 9 bases lying between them. Germline V gives CDR1 SGDLS, CDR2 YYNGEE. The chain's CDR3 is CASSPQGTEAFF. In DNA form, the CDR3 reads TGTGCCAGCAGCCCACAGGGAACTGAAGCTTTCTTT.

This chain uses TRBV5-1 with TRBJ1-2, with TRBD1 identical over 9 bases. This CDR3 has 16 residues. The trim removed 5 bases at V and 1 base at J, leaving 9 bases unmatched. CDR1 is SGHRS, CDR2 YFSETQ, per germline. The CDR3, as DNA: TGCGCCAGCAGACAGGGGGCGCGTGAAAGTAACTATGGCTACACCTTC. It encodes CASRQGARESNYGYTF.

The chain couples TRBV11-3 to TRBJ1-3; D might be TRBD1 (5 bases). Per the germline V gene, CDR1 is SGHNT and CDR2 is YENEEA. Trimming took off 1 base at V and 1 base at J, with 11 bases between the two ends. The CDR3 is 16 amino acids. The CDR3 is CASSLGGRKSGNTIYF. The DNA for the CDR3 is TGTGCCAGCAGCTTAGGGGGACGGAAATCTGGAAACACCATATATTTT.

The rearrangement links TRBV1 to TRBJ2-7; no check of the table's D call, TRBD2, against the DNA was made. TRBV1 is a listed pseudogene. This CDR3 comprises 15 residues. The CDR3 region is CTSSQGAPVTYEQYF. The CDR3 DNA follows: TGCACCAGCAGCCAGGGAGCGCCGGTTACCTACGAGCAGTACTTC.

A single count supports this clone. The genes are TRBV29-1 and TRBJ2-2; D uncertain. V gave up 3 bases and J gave up 2 bases, with 7 bases separating them. This CDR3 region has 13 residues. CDR1 and CDR2 from the germline V gene are SQVTM and ANQGSEA. CDR3 sequence: CSVETANTGELFF. CDR3 sequence (DNA): TGCAGCGTTGAGACGGCTAACACCGGGGAGCTGTTTTTT.

This chain connects TRBV6-5 to TRBJ1-4; D gene ambiguous. Trimming left V 6 bases short and J 7 bases short, with 18 bases between. Germline loops: CDR1 MNHEY, CDR2 SVGAGI. CDR3 length: 15 amino acids. The CDR3 loop is CASRNTPSRAEKLFF. The CDR3 bases are TGTGCCAGCAGAAACACACCTTCGCGGGCTGAAAAACTGTTTTTT.

In DNA form, the CDR3 reads TGTGCCAGCAGCCTCGGGGCAGGGGGCGAGAACACTGAAGCTTTCTTT. Translation: CASSLGAGGENTEAFF. The rearrangement joins TRBV5-6 to TRBJ1-1; 8 bases agree with TRBD1. The CDR3 length is 16 residues. The V gene end was trimmed by 4 bases and the J gene end by 1 base; junction bases not matched to a gene: 9. Germline V lookup: CDR1 SGHDT, CDR2 YYEEEE.

This clone showed up just a few times. The rearrangement links TRBV5-1 to TRBJ1-2, with TRBD1 matching 7 bases. The V and J ends lost 4 bases and 1 base, in that order; junction bases with no gene match: 4. This CDR3 is 14 amino acids long. Looked up from germline, CDR1 is SGHRS and CDR2 is YFSETQ. Written as DNA, the CDR3 is TGCGCCAGCAGCCGTGGACAGGATAACTATGGCTACACCTTC. The encoded protein is CASSRGQDNYGYTF.

The chain recombines TRBV5-1 with TRBJ2-1, with 7 bases aligning to TRBD1. CDR3 length: 13 amino acids. In germline, CDR1 is SGHRS, CDR2 YFSETQ. The V segment lost 7 bases and the J segment 4 bases; nucleotides outside the gene matches: 5. The CDR3 sequence: CASLGTEYNEQFF. In DNA, the CDR3 is TGCGCCAGCTTGGGGACAGAGTACAATGAGCAGTTCTTC.

The chain couples TRBV19 to TRBJ1-2; 8 positions agree with TRBD1. V dropped 1 base and J dropped 8; count of bases not matched to a gene: 6. Germline CDR1 is LNHDA and CDR2 is SQIVND (reference sequence). This CDR3 has 14 amino acids. The DNA of the CDR3 is TGTGCCAGTAGTATAGTAGCAGGGGGCATCGGCTACACCTTC. Translating gives CASSIVAGGIGYTF.

This chain links TRBV7-2 with TRBJ1-2; a possible D gene is TRBD1 (5 bases). Trimming cost V 3 bases and J 6 bases, with 17 bases left between them. CDR3 length: 15 residues. The germline V gene has CDR1 SGHTA and CDR2 FQGNSA. Here the CDR3 reads CASSFFSQGLDGYTF. CDR3 bases: TGTGCCAGCAGCTTTTTTTCCCAGGGTTTGGATGGCTACACCTTC.

V is TRBV27 and J is TRBJ1-3, with a tentative D call TRBD1 (5 bases). Germline lookup yields CDR1 MNHEY and CDR2 SMNVEV (reference sequence). The ends were cut back, 3 bases at V and 2 bases at J, with 8 bases in the middle. The length of the CDR3 is 14 residues. The CDR3 nucleotides read TGTGCCAGCAGTTTGCGAGGGGCTGGAAACACCATATATTTT. The encoded protein is CASSLRGAGNTIYF.

The CDR3, as DNA: TGCGCCAGCAGCCGAGGGACTGTCTCCTACAATGAGCAGTTCTTC. Translation: CASSRGTVSYNEQFF. V is TRBV5-1 and J is TRBJ2-1, with D tentatively TRBD2 (6 bases). CDR1 and CDR2 (germline): SGHRS, YFSETQ. This CDR3 spans 15 amino acids. Trimming took 4 bases from V and 0 from J, leaving 11 bases between them.

This clone was seen only a few times. The rearrangement uses TRBV4-2 and TRBJ2-7; 13 bases are a match to TRBD2. The V gene end was trimmed by 4 bases and the J gene end by 3 bases; junction bases not matched to a gene: 3. The CDR3 runs to 15 residues. Germline CDR1 is LGHNA and CDR2 is YNFKEQ. The CDR3 region has the DNA TGTGCCAGCAGCCCTCGGACTAGCGGGGGCTACGAGCAGTACTTC. It translates to CASSPRTSGGYEQYF.

The table lists this clone with a few counts. The CDR3, as DNA: TGTGCCAGTAGTGGACTGAGACTAGCGGGGGATGACGAGCAGTACTTC. It translates to CASSGLRLAGDDEQYF. The chain carries TRBV19 and TRBJ2-7, with 12 bases that match TRBD2. With 5 bases clipped from V and 5 bases from J, the junction kept 10 bases outside the gene matches. CDR1 LNHDA and CDR2 SQIVND come from the germline V gene (reference sequence). The CDR3 is 16 amino acids.

The genes are TRBV7-9 and TRBJ2-1; no firm D call. This CDR3 has 12 amino acids. Trimming took 3 bases from V and 7 from J, leaving 7 bases between them. Per the germline V gene, CDR1 is SEHNR and CDR2 is FQNEAQ (reference sequence). The CDR3 DNA sequence: TGTGCCAGCAGCTTCAACCCGAATGAGCAGTTCTTC. Translated, it gives CASSFNPNEQFF.

The V gene is TRBV7-2, the J gene TRBJ1-2; 11 nucleotides align to TRBD1. Germline assignment: CDR1 SGHTA and CDR2 FQGNSA. Trimming took 1 base from V and 4 from J; bases not matched to a gene: 5. This CDR3 has 16 amino acids. CDR3 sequence (DNA): TGTGCCAGCAGCTTAGTCGGACAGGGGGCGGCCTATGGCTACACCTTC. Encoded protein: CASSLVGQGAAYGYTF. The full variable domain, its missing parts supplied by reference TRBV7-2 and TRBJ1-2, is GAGVSQSPSNKVTEKGKDVELRCDPISGHTALYWYRQSLGQGLEFLIYFQGNSAPDKSGLPSDRFSAERTGGSVSTLTIQRTQQEDSAVYLCASSLVGQGAAYGYTFGSGTRLTVV.

The chain carries TRBV6-5 and TRBJ1-2; 10 positions match TRBD1. The CDR3 contains 16 residues. V gave up 3 bases and J gave up 2 bases; unmatched junction bases: 6. CDR1 and CDR2 (germline): MNHEY, SVGAGI. The CDR3 DNA is TGTGCCAGCAGTTATGGGACAGGGGTTTTGAACTATGGCTACACCTTC. It yields the protein CASSYGTGVLNYGYTF.

This chain connects TRBV28 to TRBJ1-6; no reliable D call. The V end was cut by 7 bases, the J end by 12 bases, with 16 bases between. The CDR3 sequence is 13 residues long. Germline assignment: CDR1 MDHEN and CDR2 SYDVKM. CDR3 coding DNA: TGTGCCAGCAACCTCCCGGGAGCTGTACCCCTCCACTTT. Amino acids: CASNLPGAVPLHF.

This clone was seen a few times. The chain combines TRBV6-5 with TRBJ1-1; no definite D call. Per germline, CDR1 MNHEY and CDR2 SVGAGI. The germline V and J ends were trimmed by 8 bases and 1 base, with 14 bases remaining between them. This CDR3 is built from 14 residues. Here the CDR3 DNA reads TGTGCCAGCCTTGTGGCCGCGGGGAACACTGAAGCTTTCTTT. Its protein product is CASLVAAGNTEAFF.

V gene TRBV29-1 combines with J gene TRBJ1-4; TRBD1 agrees at 8 bases. In germline, CDR1 is SQVTM, CDR2 ANQGSEA. The length of the CDR3 is 11 residues. The trim removed 6 bases at V and 7 bases at J, leaving 1 base unmatched. The CDR3 sequence: CSVDRGEKLFF. The CDR3 nucleotides read TGCAGCGTAGACAGGGGTGAAAAACTGTTTTTT.

This clone was counted a few times. The chain couples TRBV15 to TRBJ2-5; 7 bases fit TRBD1. Germline V gives CDR1 LNHNV, CDR2 YYDKDF (reference sequence). Trimming at V came to 3 bases and at J to 1 base, leaving 2 bases not matched to a gene. CDR3 length: 14 amino acids. CDR3 residues: CATSRDRSQETQYF. CDR3 nucleotide sequence: TGTGCCACCAGCAGGGACAGGAGCCAAGAGACCCAGTACTTC.

This clone has a handful of counts. V and J are TRBV2 and TRBJ2-7, with 8 positions matching TRBD1. The CDR3 extends over 15 amino acids. The V gene end was trimmed by 2 bases and the J gene end by 2 bases; junction bases not matched to a gene: 5. Germline loops: CDR1 SNHLY, CDR2 FYNNEI. CDR3: CASSEYQGATYEQYF. The CDR3 region has the DNA TGTGCCAGCAGTGAATACCAGGGGGCAACCTACGAGCAGTACTTC.

This chain links TRBV2 with TRBJ1-2; D is uncertain. CDR1 and CDR2 from the germline V gene are SNHLY and FYNNEI. V lost 6 bases to trimming and J lost 8 bases, with 16 bases between them. There are 13 residues in the CDR3. In nucleotides, the CDR3 is TGTGCCAGCAGCCCCGGGGAGGGAAGAGGCTACACCTTC. This gives the protein CASSPGEGRGYTF.

This clone appeared a few times. CDR3: CAISDAGGGDEQFF. DNA for the CDR3: TGTGCCATCAGTGACGCGGGGGGCGGAGATGAGCAGTTCTTC. The chain carries TRBV10-3 and TRBJ2-1, with TRBD2 matching over 8 bases. The CDR3 consists of 14 residues. The V segment lost 3 bases and the J segment 8 bases; nucleotides outside the gene matches: 6. Per the germline V gene, CDR1 is ENHRY and CDR2 is SYGVKD.

This clone was counted a few times. The V gene is TRBV11-2, the J gene TRBJ2-3; D is possibly TRBD2 (6 bases). V was pared by 5 bases and J by 8 bases, with 23 bases between. Germline CDR1 SGHAT, CDR2 FQNNGV. The CDR3 contains 16 residues. The CDR3 reads CASSNNLATREGTQYF. CDR3 in DNA: TGTGCCAGCAGCAACAATCTAGCGACCCGCGAGGGTACGCAGTATTTT.

The CDR3 region has the DNA TGCAGCGTTGAAGGGGGTCGGGGGGGCTCGAACGAGCAGTACTTC. Translated: CSVEGGRGGSNEQYF. The J gene is TRBJ2-7, the V gene TRBV29-1; 8 bases map to TRBD2. The trim removed 1 base at V and 5 bases at J, leaving 10 bases unmatched. CDR1 SQVTM and CDR2 ANQGSEA come from the germline V gene. CDR3 length: 15 amino acids.